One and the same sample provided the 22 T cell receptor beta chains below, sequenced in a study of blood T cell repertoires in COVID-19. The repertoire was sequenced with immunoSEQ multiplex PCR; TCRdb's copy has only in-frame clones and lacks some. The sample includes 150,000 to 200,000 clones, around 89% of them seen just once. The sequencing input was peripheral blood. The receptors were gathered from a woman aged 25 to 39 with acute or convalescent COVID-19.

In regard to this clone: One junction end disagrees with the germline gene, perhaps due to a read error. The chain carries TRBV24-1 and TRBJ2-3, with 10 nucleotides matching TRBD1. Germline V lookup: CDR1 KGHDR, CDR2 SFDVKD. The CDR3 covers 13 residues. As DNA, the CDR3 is TGTGCCACCAGTGCCTCCGGGACAGGGGCTACCACTTTT. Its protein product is CATSASGTGATTF.

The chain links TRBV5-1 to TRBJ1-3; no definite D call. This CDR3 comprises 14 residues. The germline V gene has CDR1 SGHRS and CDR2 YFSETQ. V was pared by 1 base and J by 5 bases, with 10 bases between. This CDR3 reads CASSLYPGRNTIYF. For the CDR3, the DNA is TGCGCCAGCAGCTTGTATCCGGGTAGAAACACCATATATTTT.

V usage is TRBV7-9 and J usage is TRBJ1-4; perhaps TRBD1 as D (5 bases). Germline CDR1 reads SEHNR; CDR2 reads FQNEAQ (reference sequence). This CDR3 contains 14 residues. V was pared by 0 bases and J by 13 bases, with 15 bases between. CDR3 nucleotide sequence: TGTGCCAGCAGCTTAGCGAAGGGGCTCGGGTCACTGTTTTTT. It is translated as CASSLAKGLGSLFF. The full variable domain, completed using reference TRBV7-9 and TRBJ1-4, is DTGVSQNPRHKITKRGQNVTFRCDPISEHNRLYWYRQTLGQGPEFLTYFQNEAQLEKSRLLSDRFSAERPKGSFSTLEIQRTEQGDSAMYLCASSLAKGLGSLFFGSGTQLSVL.

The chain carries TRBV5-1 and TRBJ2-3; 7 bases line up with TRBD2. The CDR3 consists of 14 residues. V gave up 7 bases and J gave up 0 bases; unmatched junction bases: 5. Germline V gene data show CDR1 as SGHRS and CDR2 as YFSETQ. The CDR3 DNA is TGCGCCAGCCTCCTAGCGGATAGCACAGATACGCAGTATTTT. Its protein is CASLLADSTDTQYF. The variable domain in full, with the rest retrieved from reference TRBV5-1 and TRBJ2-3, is KAGVTQTPRYLIKTRGQQVTLSCSPISGHRSVSWYQQTPGQGLQFLFEYFSETQRNKGNFPGRFSGRQFSNSRSEMNVSTLELGDSALYLCASLLADSTDTQYFGPGTRLTVL.

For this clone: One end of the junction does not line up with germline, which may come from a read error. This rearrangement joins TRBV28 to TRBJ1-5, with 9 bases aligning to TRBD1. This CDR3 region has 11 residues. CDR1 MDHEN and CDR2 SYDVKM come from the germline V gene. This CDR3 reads CGTGTLWPQHF. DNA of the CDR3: TGCGGGACAGGGACCCTTTGGCCCCAGCATTTT.

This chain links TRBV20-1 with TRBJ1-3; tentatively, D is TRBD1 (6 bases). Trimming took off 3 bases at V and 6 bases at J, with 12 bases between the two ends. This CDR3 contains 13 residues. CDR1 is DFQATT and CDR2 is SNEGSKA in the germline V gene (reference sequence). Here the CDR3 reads CSASDRIVNTIYF. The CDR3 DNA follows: TGCAGTGCTAGTGACAGGATAGTAAACACCATATATTTT.

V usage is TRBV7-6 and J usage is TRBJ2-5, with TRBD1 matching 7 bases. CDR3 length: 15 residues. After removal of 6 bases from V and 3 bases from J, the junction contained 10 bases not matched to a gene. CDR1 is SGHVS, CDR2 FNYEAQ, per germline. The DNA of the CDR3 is TGTGCCAGCAGTTTCCCTTCTACAGGGGAAGAGACCCAGTACTTC. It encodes CASSFPSTGEETQYF.

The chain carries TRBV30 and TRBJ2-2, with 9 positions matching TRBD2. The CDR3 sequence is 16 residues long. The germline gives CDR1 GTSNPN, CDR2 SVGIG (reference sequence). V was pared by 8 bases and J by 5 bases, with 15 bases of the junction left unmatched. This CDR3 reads CALKRGSGSITGELFF. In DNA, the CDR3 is TGTGCCCTAAAAAGGGGTAGCGGGAGTATTACCGGGGAGCTGTTTTTT.

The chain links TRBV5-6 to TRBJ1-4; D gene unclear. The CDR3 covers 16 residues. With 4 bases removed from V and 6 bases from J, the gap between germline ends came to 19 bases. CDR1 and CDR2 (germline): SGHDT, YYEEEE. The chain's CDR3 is CASSEKGRGLHEKLFF. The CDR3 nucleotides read TGTGCCAGCAGCGAAAAAGGGAGAGGGCTTCATGAAAAACTGTTTTTT.

This CDR3 is CASSQVSGSDEQFF. The CDR3, as DNA: TGTGCCAGCAGCCAAGTCTCTGGGAGCGATGAGCAGTTCTTC. J is TRBJ2-1 and V is TRBV14, with a tentative D call TRBD2 (5 bases). Germline V CDR1 and CDR2: SGHDN, FVKESK. The ends were cut back, 1 base at V and 8 bases at J, with 12 bases in the middle. The CDR3 extends over 14 amino acids. Together with reference TRBV14 and TRBJ2-1, the CDR3 gives the full variable domain: EAGVTQFPSHSVIEKGQTVTLRCDPISGHDNLYWYRRVMGKEIKFLLHFVKESKQDESGMPNNRFLAERTGGTYSTLKVQPAELEDSGVYFCASSQVSGSDEQFFGPGTRLTVL.

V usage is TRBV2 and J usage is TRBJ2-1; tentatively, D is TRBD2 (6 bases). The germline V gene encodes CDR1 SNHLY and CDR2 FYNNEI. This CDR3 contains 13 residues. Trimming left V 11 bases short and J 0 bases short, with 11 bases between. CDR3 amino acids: CAGGINSYNEQFF. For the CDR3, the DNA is TGTGCCGGAGGGATTAACTCCTACAATGAGCAGTTCTTC.

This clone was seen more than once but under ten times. This CDR3 reads CASNDPTSTDTQYF. DNA of the CDR3: TGTGCCAGCAATGACCCAACTAGCACAGATACGCAGTATTTT. The gene calls are TRBV2 and TRBJ2-3; D uncertain. The V end lost 7 bases, the J end lost 0 bases, and 11 bases lay between the germline ends. This CDR3 has 14 amino acids. CDR1 is SNHLY, CDR2 FYNNEI, per germline.

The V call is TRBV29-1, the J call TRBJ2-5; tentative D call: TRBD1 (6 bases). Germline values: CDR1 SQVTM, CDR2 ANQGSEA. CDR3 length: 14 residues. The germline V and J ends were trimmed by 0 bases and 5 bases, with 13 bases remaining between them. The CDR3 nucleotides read TGCAGCGTTGAAGATTGGGCAGGGGATGAGACCCAGTACTTC. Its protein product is CSVEDWAGDETQYF.

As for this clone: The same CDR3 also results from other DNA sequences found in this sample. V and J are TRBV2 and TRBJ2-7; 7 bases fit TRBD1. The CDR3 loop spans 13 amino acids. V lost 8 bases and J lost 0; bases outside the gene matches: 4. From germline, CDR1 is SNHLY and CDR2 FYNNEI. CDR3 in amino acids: CASHRDSSYEQYF. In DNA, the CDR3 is TGTGCCAGCCACCGGGACAGCTCCTACGAGCAGTACTTC. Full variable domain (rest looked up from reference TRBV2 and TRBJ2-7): EPEVTQTPSHQVTQMGQEVILRCVPISNHLYFYWYRQILGQKVEFLVSFYNNEISEKSEIFDDQFSVERPDGSNFTLKIRSTKLEDSAMYFCASHRDSSYEQYFGPGTRLTVT.

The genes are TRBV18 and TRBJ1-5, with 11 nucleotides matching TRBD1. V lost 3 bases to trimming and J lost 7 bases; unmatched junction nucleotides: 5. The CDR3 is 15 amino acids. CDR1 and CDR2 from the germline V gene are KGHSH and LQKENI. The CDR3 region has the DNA TGTGCCAGCTCACCCGGGACAGGGGGATACCAGCCCCAGCATTTT. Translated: CASSPGTGGYQPQHF.

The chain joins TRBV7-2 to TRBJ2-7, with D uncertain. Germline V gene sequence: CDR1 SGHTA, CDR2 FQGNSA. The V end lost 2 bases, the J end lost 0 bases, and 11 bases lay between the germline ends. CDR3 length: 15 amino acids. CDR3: CASSLSRWSSYEQYF. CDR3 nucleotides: TGTGCCAGCAGCTTATCCCGTTGGAGCTCCTACGAGCAGTACTTC.

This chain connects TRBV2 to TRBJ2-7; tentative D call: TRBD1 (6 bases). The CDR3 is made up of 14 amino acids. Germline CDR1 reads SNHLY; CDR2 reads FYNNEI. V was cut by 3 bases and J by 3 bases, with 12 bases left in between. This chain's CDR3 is CASSDQGSFYEQYF. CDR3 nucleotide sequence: TGTGCCAGCAGTGATCAGGGGTCCTTCTACGAGCAGTACTTC.

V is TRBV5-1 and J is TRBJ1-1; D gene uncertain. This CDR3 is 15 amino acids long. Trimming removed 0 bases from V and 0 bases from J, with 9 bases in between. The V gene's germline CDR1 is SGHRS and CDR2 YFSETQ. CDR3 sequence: CASSLGAGMNTEAFF. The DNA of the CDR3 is TGCGCCAGCAGCTTGGGGGCCGGAATGAACACTGAAGCTTTCTTT.

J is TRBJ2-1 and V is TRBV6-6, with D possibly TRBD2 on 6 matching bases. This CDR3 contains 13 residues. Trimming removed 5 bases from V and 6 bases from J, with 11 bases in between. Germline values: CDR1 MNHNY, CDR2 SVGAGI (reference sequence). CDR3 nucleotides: TGTGCCAGCAGTCCGTCGGGGGTCAATGAGCAGTTCTTC. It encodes CASSPSGVNEQFF.

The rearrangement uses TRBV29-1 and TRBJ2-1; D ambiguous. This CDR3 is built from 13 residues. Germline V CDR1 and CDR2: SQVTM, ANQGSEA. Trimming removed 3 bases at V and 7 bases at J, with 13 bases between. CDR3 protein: CSVDRWAGNEQFF. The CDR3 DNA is TGCAGCGTTGATAGGTGGGCCGGTAATGAGCAGTTCTTC.

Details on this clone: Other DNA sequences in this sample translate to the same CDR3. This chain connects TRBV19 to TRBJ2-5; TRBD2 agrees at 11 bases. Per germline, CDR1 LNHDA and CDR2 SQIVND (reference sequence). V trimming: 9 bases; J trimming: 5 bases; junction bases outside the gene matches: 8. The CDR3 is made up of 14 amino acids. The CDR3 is CASSLSGRAETQYF. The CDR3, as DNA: TGTGCCAGCTCCCTTAGCGGGAGGGCCGAGACCCAGTACTTC.

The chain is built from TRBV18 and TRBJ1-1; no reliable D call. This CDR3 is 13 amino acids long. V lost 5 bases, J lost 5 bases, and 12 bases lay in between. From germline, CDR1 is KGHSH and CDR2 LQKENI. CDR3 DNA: TGTGCCAGCTCATACGTCGGTAATACTGAAGCTTTCTTT. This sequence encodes CASSYVGNTEAFF. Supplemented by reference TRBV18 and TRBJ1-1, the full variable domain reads NAGVMQNPRHLVRRRGQEARLRCSPMKGHSHVYWYRQLPEEGLKFMVYLQKENIIDESGMPKERFSAEFPKEGPSILRIQQVVRGDSAAYFCASSYVGNTEAFFGQGTRLTVV.